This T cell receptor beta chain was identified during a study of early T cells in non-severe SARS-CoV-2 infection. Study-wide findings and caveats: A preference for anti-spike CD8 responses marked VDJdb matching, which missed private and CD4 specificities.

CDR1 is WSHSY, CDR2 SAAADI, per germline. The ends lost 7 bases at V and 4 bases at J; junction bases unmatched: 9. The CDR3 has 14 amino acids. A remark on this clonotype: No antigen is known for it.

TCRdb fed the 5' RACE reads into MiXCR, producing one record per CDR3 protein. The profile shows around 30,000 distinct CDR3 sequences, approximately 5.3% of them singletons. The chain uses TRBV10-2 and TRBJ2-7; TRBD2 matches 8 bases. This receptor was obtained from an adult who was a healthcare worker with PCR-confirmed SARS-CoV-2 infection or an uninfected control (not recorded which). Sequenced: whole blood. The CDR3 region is CASKDTSGGYEQYF. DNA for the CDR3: TGCGCCAGCAAGGACACTAGCGGAGGTTACGAGCAGTACTTC.